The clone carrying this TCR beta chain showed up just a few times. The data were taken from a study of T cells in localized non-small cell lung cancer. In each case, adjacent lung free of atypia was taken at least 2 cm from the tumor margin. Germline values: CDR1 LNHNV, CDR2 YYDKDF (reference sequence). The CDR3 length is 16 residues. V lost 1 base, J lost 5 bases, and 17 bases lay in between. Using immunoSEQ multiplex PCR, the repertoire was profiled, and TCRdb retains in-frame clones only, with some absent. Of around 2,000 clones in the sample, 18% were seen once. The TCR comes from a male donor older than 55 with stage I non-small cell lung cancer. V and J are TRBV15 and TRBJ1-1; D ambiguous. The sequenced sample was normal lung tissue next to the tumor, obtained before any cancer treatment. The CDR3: CATSRGDGEVRTEAFF. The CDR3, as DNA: TGTGCCACCAGCAGAGGAGATGGGGAGGTACGGACTGAAGCTTTCTTT.